The entry below gives a single T cell receptor beta chain sequence along with its context. Its antigen is unknown. This record comes from a study of T cell repertoires in cytomegalovirus infection. Study-wide context: Both CMV infection and a matching HLA type were indicated by public TCR beta signatures. Study-wide results and limits: Ex vivo, HLA-C-restricted CMV-specific TCR beta clonotypes prevailed over the rest of the response. Totalled public TCR beta family frequency picked out people who carried CMV plus the relevant HLA.

TCRdb itself ran the reads through MiXCR, one entry per CDR3 protein. This table has around 99,000 distinct CDR3 sequences, 25% to 35% appearing once. In germline, CDR1 is MNHEY, CDR2 SMNVEV (reference sequence). The CDR3 extends over 16 amino acids. V lost 4 bases, J lost 7 bases, and 15 bases stayed unmatched. V usage is TRBV27 and J usage is TRBJ1-1, with TRBD1 matching 7 bases. The material was CD8+ T cells from cultured PBMCs, obtained from culture after CMV antigen stimulation. The source is a human donor in good health (CMV status not recorded). Some clones in this sample may be carry-over from other donors' samples. CDR3 sequence: CASSSIRRGLGDEAFF. The CDR3 DNA is TGTGCCAGCAGTTCGATTCGTAGGGGGCTGGGGGATGAAGCTTTCTTT.